This T cell receptor (beta chain) comes out of a study of T cell changes during pregnancy in multiple sclerosis. The CDR3 has 13 residues. Between the trimmed V and J ends, which lost 5 bases and 8 bases, there was a span of 13 bases. Germline lookup yields CDR1 WSHSY and CDR2 SAAADI. Here immunoSEQ multiplex PCR was the method, and the copy in TCRdb shows in-frame clones only, minus some. The repertoire includes 27,000 or so clones, 88% of them detected once, and under 8.5% sits in the top ten. Material: CD8+ T cells from peripheral blood mononuclear cells, obtained in the second trimester of pregnancy. The chain links TRBV10-2 to TRBJ2-1; D unresolved. This clonotype was sampled from a female donor with multiple sclerosis, enrolled in a pregnancy study. The CDR3 sequence: CASSPQKHHEQFF. CDR3 nucleotides: TGCGCCAGCAGTCCTCAAAAGCATCATGAGCAGTTCTTC.